This TCR beta chain is drawn from a study of blood T cell repertoires in COVID-19. The wider study: Acute and convalescent COVID-19 specimens originated in the United States, Italy and Spain. T cells, B-cell-depleted T cells, or PBMCs provided the cDNA or gDNA that served as material.

This clone came up once. Authors' analysis steps: Reference gene primer amplification yielded estimated nucleated cell counts. The method was immunoSEQ multiplex PCR; TCRdb's version includes in-frame clones alone and lacks a portion of them. D and trimming were read from the DNA, whereas the V and J calls and clone size are those reported in that table. The repertoire holds hundreds of thousands of clones, roughly 90% seen once, with 1.2% to 1.5% in the top ten. Clinical history as reported by participants underpinned cohort assignment. V lost 7 bases and J lost 2; bases outside the gene matches: 11. This CDR3 comprises 16 residues. Germline assignment: CDR1 MDHEN and CDR2 SYDVKM.

This rearrangement joins TRBV28 to TRBJ1-1; 9 nucleotides align to TRBD1. This sequence originates from a woman younger than 35 who had been exposed to COVID-19. Sequencing was carried out using PBMCs or T cells enriched from blood (not recorded which). CDR3 DNA sequence: TGTGCCAGCACCCTACAGGGGGCTGTCCTCAACACTGAAGCTTTCTTT. This encodes CASTLQGAVLNTEAFF.